This T cell receptor (beta chain) was retrieved from a study of human T cells and chemical hapten exposure. The wider study: During the roughly 25-week study period, patients had diphenylcyclopropenone applied to the scalp every week.

MiXCR, applied by TCRdb to the RACE reads, yields one record per CDR3 protein. The repertoire includes under 75,000 distinct CDR3 sequences, around 8.8% of them detected once, and roughly 3.8% sits in the top ten. V dropped 4 bases and J dropped 9 bases, with 19 bases sitting between them. CDR3 size: 15 residues. CDR1 and CDR2 (germline): LNHDA, SQIVND (reference sequence). As for time point: patch test 2, 6 weeks after DPC sensitization. The sample's treatment: therapeutic diphenylcyclopropenone sensitization with weekly scalp DPC. This clonotype was observed a handful of times. Sequenced material: whole blood, taken in connection with sensitization to the hapten diphenylcyclopropenone (DPC). This receptor was identified in a woman aged 45-60 years with alopecia areata. Some clones in this sample may be carry-over from other donors' samples. V and J are TRBV19 and TRBJ2-1; either TRBD1 or TRBD2 may fit D (5 bases each). CDR3 in DNA: TGTGCCAGTAGTACCGGGGCCTTCGCGGGTGCTGAGCAGTTCTTC. Translation: CASSTGAFAGAEQFF.